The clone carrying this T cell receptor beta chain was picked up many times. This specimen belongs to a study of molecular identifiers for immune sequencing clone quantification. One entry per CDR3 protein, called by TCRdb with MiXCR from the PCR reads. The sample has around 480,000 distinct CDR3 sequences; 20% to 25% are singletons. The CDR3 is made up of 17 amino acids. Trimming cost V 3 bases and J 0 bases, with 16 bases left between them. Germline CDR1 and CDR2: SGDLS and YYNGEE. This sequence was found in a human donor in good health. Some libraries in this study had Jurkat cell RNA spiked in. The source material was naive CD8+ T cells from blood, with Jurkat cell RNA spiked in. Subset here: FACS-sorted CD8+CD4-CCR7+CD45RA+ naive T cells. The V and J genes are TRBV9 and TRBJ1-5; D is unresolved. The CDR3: CASSASPIGYSNQPQHF. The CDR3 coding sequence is TGTGCCAGCAGCGCCAGTCCGATCGGGTATAGCAATCAGCCCCAGCATTTT.